The entry below gives a single T cell receptor beta chain sequence along with its context. This record belongs to a study of blood T cell repertoires in COVID-19. On the study more broadly: The study drew acute and convalescent COVID-19 samples from the United States, Italy and Spain. Sources were T cells, B-cell-depleted T cells, or PBMCs; the material itself was cDNA or gDNA.

In the source study's methods: Reference gene primer amplification yielded estimated nucleated cell counts. The protocol was immunoSEQ multiplex PCR, while the TCRdb copy is restricted to in-frame clones and leaves out a portion. Clonal size and the V and J genes are those of that table, whereas D and trimming came from the DNA. This sample has around 130,000 clones; roughly four fifths occur once, and the top ten carry about an eighth. V was pared by 6 bases and J by 5 bases, with 7 bases of the junction left unmatched. Germline V CDR1 and CDR2: MNHEY, SVGAGI. The length of the CDR3 is 15 residues. This sequence was found in a human donor in a cohort sampled during active COVID-19. Source material: peripheral blood. V is TRBV6-5 and J is TRBJ2-5; 12 nucleotides agree with TRBD2. The CDR3 reads CASRASGGASETQYF. The CDR3, as DNA: TGTGCCAGCAGGGCTAGCGGGGGGGCTTCTGAGACCCAGTACTTC.